Listed here are 10 T cell receptor beta chains from one sample, sequenced in a study of blood T cell repertoires in COVID-19. Clones were sequenced by immunoSEQ multiplex PCR, and TCRdb holds only the in-frame ones, with some missing. Here the sample spans approximately 280,000 clones, more than 80% being singletons. Sequences were obtained from peripheral blood. Receptors were obtained from a woman aged 30 to 39 with COVID-19, enrolled during active disease.

This chain links TRBV29-1 with TRBJ1-4; 8 bases agree with TRBD1. CDR1 SQVTM and CDR2 ANQGSEA come from the germline V gene. Trimming cost V 3 bases and J 8 bases; bases outside gene matches: 8. This CDR3 is built from 14 residues. The CDR3 sequence is CSVDSGQGGEKLFF. The DNA of the CDR3 is TGCAGCGTTGATTCAGGACAGGGAGGAGAAAAACTGTTTTTT.

The chain joins TRBV6-5 to TRBJ2-2; no clear D. The V gene lost 2 bases and the J gene lost 6 bases, with 7 bases spanning the gap. This CDR3 region has 13 residues. Per the germline V gene, CDR1 is MNHEY and CDR2 is SVGAGI. The CDR3 nucleotides read TGTGCCAGCAGTTACAACCTAGCCGGGGAGCTGTTTTTT. Its protein product is CASSYNLAGELFF.

With regard to this clone: In the same sample, other DNA sequences code for this CDR3. This chain uses TRBV2 with TRBJ1-2; D remains ambiguous. Trimming took off 4 bases at V and 2 bases at J, with 5 bases between the two ends. The CDR3 extends over 12 amino acids. Germline V gives CDR1 SNHLY, CDR2 FYNNEI. CDR3 protein: CASSAGNYGYTF. The CDR3, as DNA: TGTGCCAGCAGTGCGGGGAACTATGGCTACACCTTC. Full variable domain (remainder filled in from reference TRBV2 and TRBJ1-2): EPEVTQTPSHQVTQMGQEVILRCVPISNHLYFYWYRQILGQKVEFLVSFYNNEISEKSEIFDDQFSVERPDGSNFTLKIRSTKLEDSAMYFCASSAGNYGYTFGSGTRLTVV.

The J gene is TRBJ1-2, the V gene TRBV2, with D possibly being TRBD1 (5 bases). The CDR3 runs to 14 residues. V lost 7 bases and J 4 bases, leaving 16 bases between the germline ends. Germline V gives CDR1 SNHLY, CDR2 FYNNEI. The CDR3 reads CASTLDQGGYGYTF. DNA for the CDR3: TGTGCCAGCACCCTCGACCAGGGAGGCTATGGCTACACCTTC.

The chain combines TRBV28 with TRBJ2-7; 11 bases align to TRBD2. Germline values: CDR1 MDHEN, CDR2 SYDVKM. Trimming removed 2 bases from V and 3 bases from J; junction bases left unmatched: 3. This CDR3 has 15 amino acids. This CDR3 is CASSLTGTSGYEQYF. The CDR3 coding sequence is TGTGCCAGCAGTTTAACCGGGACTAGCGGCTACGAGCAGTACTTC.

V is TRBV5-8 and J is TRBJ1-3, with D perhaps TRBD1 (6 bases). The germline gives CDR1 SGHTS, CDR2 YDEGEE. V shed 1 base and J shed 4 bases, with 6 bases lying between them. This CDR3 has 13 residues. The CDR3 nucleotides read TGTGCCAGCAGCTTGAGGGGGGGAAACACCATATATTTT. Its translation: CASSLRGGNTIYF. Full variable domain (missing parts from reference TRBV5-8 and TRBJ1-3): EAGVTQSPTHLIKTRGQQATLRCSPISGHTSVYWYQQALGLGLQFLLWYDEGEERNRGNFPPRFSGRQFPNYSSELNVNALELEDSALYLCASSLRGGNTIYFGEGSWLTVV.

This clone came up once. The V call is TRBV25-1, the J call TRBJ2-1; a weak D match, TRBD2 (5 bases). The CDR3 is made up of 15 amino acids. The germline V and J ends were trimmed by 1 base and 7 bases, with 14 bases remaining between them. Germline V gives CDR1 MGHDK, CDR2 SYGVNS. The chain's CDR3 is CASSEWTDPGNEQFF. CDR3 DNA: TGTGCCAGCAGTGAATGGACGGACCCGGGGAATGAGCAGTTCTTC.

The chain carries TRBV2 and TRBJ2-4, with D possibly matching TRBD2 (6 bases). Germline V gene data show CDR1 as SNHLY and CDR2 as FYNNEI. This CDR3 is 11 amino acids long. V lost 5 bases and J lost 7, with 6 bases in between. The CDR3, as DNA: TGTGCCAGCAGTCGGGAGAACATTCAGTACTTC. Residues: CASSRENIQYF.

In its sample, this clone was seen once. The chain carries TRBV24-1 and TRBJ2-3; TRBD2 might be the D (5 bases). V was clipped by 3 bases and J by 4 bases, with 7 bases between them. CDR3 length: 13 amino acids. In germline, CDR1 is KGHDR, CDR2 SFDVKD. The CDR3 region has the DNA TGTGCCACCAGTGATCCGGGGTCAGATACGCAGTATTTT. Protein product: CATSDPGSDTQYF.

The CDR3, as DNA: TGTGCCTGGAGTGTCCCCACTAGCCTCCAAGAGACCCAGTACTTC. The encoded protein is CAWSVPTSLQETQYF. The rearrangement uses TRBV30 and TRBJ2-5, with a tentative D call TRBD2 (6 bases). This CDR3 region has 15 residues. CDR1 is GTSNPN, CDR2 SVGIG, per germline (reference sequence). The ends were cut back, 0 bases at V and 1 base at J, with 12 bases in the middle.